These 5 T cell receptor beta chains came from one sample sequenced in a study of shared clonotypes between healthy human individuals. The table came from immunoSEQ multiplex PCR; TCRdb's copy has only in-frame clones and leaves some out. The table shows approximately 2.1 million clones, with about 92% occurring only once. Sample: naive CD4+ T cells from PBMCs. Subset here: CD45RA+ positively selected. The origin of the receptors is a man between 18 and 35 years old in good health. Some clones in this sample may be carry-over from other donors' samples.

This chain connects TRBV7-3 to TRBJ2-1, with D hard to call. Germline V gives CDR1 SGHTA, CDR2 FQGTGA. V was pared by 1 base and J by 12 bases, with 10 bases between. The CDR3 contains 12 residues. The CDR3 loop reads CASSLSNGWQFF. CDR3 in DNA: TGTGCCAGCAGCTTAAGTAACGGGTGGCAGTTCTTC.

The chain joins TRBV5-1 to TRBJ1-4, with unresolved D. V gave up 4 bases and J gave up 6 bases, with 16 bases separating them. The CDR3 covers 15 residues. Looked up from germline, CDR1 is SGHRS and CDR2 is YFSETQ. The DNA of the CDR3 is TGCGCCAGCAGCCCGGCGGCAGAGGTTTATGAAAAACTGTTTTTT. This codes for CASSPAAEVYEKLFF. Looking up the rest from reference TRBV5-1 and TRBJ1-4 gives the full variable domain: KAGVTQTPRYLIKTRGQQVTLSCSPISGHRSVSWYQQTPGQGLQFLFEYFSETQRNKGNFPGRFSGRQFSNSRSEMNVSTLELGDSALYLCASSPAAEVYEKLFFGSGTQLSVL.

This clone was counted a single time. This chain connects TRBV7-2 to TRBJ2-5, with 9 bases that match TRBD2. Germline CDR1 is SGHTA and CDR2 is FQGNSA. Trimming removed 2 bases from V and 3 bases from J; junction bases left unmatched: 4. There are 15 residues in the CDR3. CDR3 coding DNA: TGTGCCAGCAGCTTATTCCGGACTAGCGAAGAGACCCAGTACTTC. This gives the protein CASSLFRTSEETQYF.

There are a few counts of this clone. The chain joins TRBV19 to TRBJ1-1; 7 bases map to TRBD1. The CDR3 runs to 13 residues. Germline trimming cut 6 bases from V and 5 bases from J; bases unmatched to any gene: 6. Germline V gene data show CDR1 as LNHDA and CDR2 as SQIVND (reference sequence). The CDR3 DNA follows: TGTGCCAGTAGAGAAACAGGGGAGACTGAAGCTTTCTTT. Its translation is CASRETGETEAFF.

The genes are TRBV4-1 and TRBJ1-2; no clear D gene. Germline CDR1 reads MGHRA; CDR2 reads YSYEKL. V shed 1 base and J shed 10 bases, with 16 bases lying between them. The CDR3 is 14 amino acids. This chain's CDR3 is CASSQASRRLDYTF. The CDR3 region has the DNA TGCGCCAGCAGCCAAGCGTCCAGGCGGTTGGACTACACCTTC.